This T cell receptor beta chain was sequenced in a study of blood T cell repertoires in COVID-19. Background on the study: COVID-19 samples, acute and convalescent, were from the United States, Italy and Spain.

The method was immunoSEQ multiplex PCR; TCRdb's version includes in-frame clones alone and lacks a portion of them. This sample has hundreds of thousands of clones, with roughly 89% found just once. This clone was recorded only once. Across over 20 US areas, participants ranged in age from about 18 to 100 years. The sequence was obtained from a woman in her twenties or thirties who had recovered from COVID-19. The material sequenced was PBMCs or T cells enriched from blood (not recorded which).

The CDR3 coding sequence is TGTGCCAGTAGTATAGGCGGGAGTGGCACAGATACGCAGTATTTT. It translates to CASSIGGSGTDTQYF. The chain has TRBV19 and TRBJ2-3; 7 nucleotides match TRBD2. Looked up from germline, CDR1 is LNHDA and CDR2 is SQIVND (reference sequence). The length of the CDR3 is 15 residues. V lost 1 base to trimming and J lost 1 base; unmatched junction nucleotides: 2.